These T cell receptor beta chains were read from a single sample in a study of blood T cell repertoires in COVID-19. TCRdb keeps only in-frame clones here, not all; method: immunoSEQ multiplex PCR. The table shows about 190,000 clones, with around 83% occurring only once. The sample comprised peripheral blood. The source of these receptors is a woman between 40 and 50 years old with acute or convalescent COVID-19. Each CDR3 is given with its conserved first and last residue. D genes are given only for firm matches. Rows give clone size only sometimes, using once, few, many, or a class for an expanded clone.

cdr3_nt | cdr3_aa | j_call | d_call | clone_size | v_call
TGTGCCACCAGCCCCACCCCCGGGGGGCACACAGATACGCAGTATTTT | CATSPTPGGHTDTQYF | TRBJ2-3 | . | . | TRBV15
TGCAGCGTTCTAGCGGGAGGGACCCAGTACTTC | CSVLAGGTQYF | TRBJ2-5 | TRBD2 | . | TRBV29-1
TGTGCCAGCAGCTTGACAGGGGACACTGAAGCTTTCTTT | CASSLTGDTEAFF | TRBJ1-1 | TRBD1 | . | TRBV5-5
TGTGCCACCAGCAGAGATTGGGTACAGGCTAACTCTGGGGCCAACGTCCTGACTTTC | CATSRDWVQANSGANVLTF | TRBJ2-6 | . | . | TRBV15
TGTGCCTGGAACCCCGCACAGGGGGGTCGAGAAAAACTGTTTTTT | CAWNPAQGGREKLFF | TRBJ1-4 | TRBD1 | . | TRBV30
TGTGCCAGCAGTCCTCGGGACAGGGGGTCGGATACGCAGTATTTT | CASSPRDRGSDTQYF | TRBJ2-3 | TRBD1 | . | TRBV6-6
TGTGCCAGCACCGCCGCCGGGGTGACTAGCGGCTACTACGAGCAGTACTTC | CASTAAGVTSGYYEQYF | TRBJ2-7 | TRBD2 | . | TRBV2
TGTGCCAGCAGTTATGGGACAGGGGGACGACAGCCCCAGCATTTT | CASSYGTGGRQPQHF | TRBJ1-5 | TRBD1 | . | TRBV6-5
TGTGCCAGCAGCTTAGTACCCGGTTCAGGGGAGTTCTACGAGCAGTACTTC | CASSLVPGSGEFYEQYF | TRBJ2-7 | . | . | TRBV7-9
TGTGCCAGCATTCCGGGACTAGCGTCCTACAATGAGCAGTTCTTC | CASIPGLASYNEQFF | TRBJ2-1 | TRBD2 | . | TRBV6-6
TGTGCCAGCAGTTATCACGACAAAGGCGACGAGCAGTACTTC | CASSYHDKGDEQYF | TRBJ2-7 | . | . | TRBV6-2/TRBV6-3
TGTGCCAGCAGTTTTAGCGGGAGGTACACCGGGGAGCTGTTTTTT | CASSFSGRYTGELFF | TRBJ2-2 | TRBD2 | . | TRBV27
TGTGCCAGCAGCCCACGGACAGGCTCGGAGCCCCAGCATTTT | CASSPRTGSEPQHF | TRBJ1-5 | TRBD1 | once | TRBV3-1/TRBV3-2
TGTGCCAGCCGCACCGGGCTAGCGGGGGCCAAGCAGTTCTTC | CASRTGLAGAKQFF | TRBJ2-1 | TRBD2 | . | TRBV7-2
TGTGCCAGCAGTGCGCTAGGGGGGGCTGACAATCAGCCCCAGCATTTT | CASSALGGADNQPQHF | TRBJ1-5 | . | . | TRBV28
TGTGCCAGCAGCTTAGCGACAGCGGGGGCCATCAGCTCCTACAATGAGCAGTTCTTC | CASSLATAGAISSYNEQFF | TRBJ2-1 | TRBD2 | . | TRBV7-8
TGTGCCAGCAGCTTGGTGTTTTTGGGCGACTATGGCTACACCTTC | CASSLVFLGDYGYTF | TRBJ1-2 | . | . | TRBV5-6
TGCGCCAGCAGCTTACAGACTAGCGGGGGGTACGAGCAGTACTTC | CASSLQTSGGYEQYF | TRBJ2-7 | TRBD2 | . | TRBV5-1
TGTGCCTGGAGTCCTTCAGGAGGCGGCACTGAAGCTTTCTTT | CAWSPSGGGTEAFF | TRBJ1-1 | . | few | TRBV30
TGTGCCAGCGGGGCCTCCTCTGGCTACACCTTC | CASGASSGYTF | TRBJ1-2 | . | . | TRBV12-3/TRBV12-4
TGTGCCAGCACCCCCCCCCGGGGTGTTACTGAAGCTTTCTTT | CASTPPRGVTEAFF | TRBJ1-1 | . | . | TRBV9
TGTGCCAGCAGCCCGGGACAGGGGGCATACGAGCAGTACTTC | CASSPGQGAYEQYF | TRBJ2-7 | TRBD1 | . | TRBV27
TGTGCCAGCAGTGAAGGTAGCGGGAGACAAGAGACCCAGTACTTC | CASSEGSGRQETQYF | TRBJ2-5 | TRBD2 | . | TRBV2
TGTGCCAGCAGCTTAGAGATAGCGGGGTTGAACACCGGGGAGCTGTTTTTT | CASSLEIAGLNTGELFF | TRBJ2-2 | TRBD2 | . | TRBV7-8
TGTGCCAGCAGCGTACAACATCAGGGGTATCGATATGGCTACACCTTC | CASSVQHQGYRYGYTF | TRBJ1-2 | . | . | TRBV7-9
TGTGCCACGCCTCGAACAGGGGCGCTGAATCAGCCCCAGCATTTT | CATPRTGALNQPQHF | TRBJ1-5 | TRBD1 | . | TRBV27
TGCGCCAGCAGCGGAGCAGGGGCAAATGAAAAACTGTTTTTT | CASSGAGANEKLFF | TRBJ1-4 | . | . | TRBV5-1
TGCGCCAGCAGCCAAGAAAGGTGGAGTTACTACGAGCAGTACTTC | CASSQERWSYYEQYF | TRBJ2-7 | . | few | TRBV4-1
TGTGCCAGCACTCCGCGAGGGTTTTCCGGGGAGCTGTTTTTT | CASTPRGFSGELFF | TRBJ2-2 | . | . | TRBV27
TGTGCCAGCAGTGACCCCCGACTAGCGGGGGGAGATACGCAGTATTTT | CASSDPRLAGGDTQYF | TRBJ2-3 | TRBD2 | . | TRBV6-1
TGTGCTCCACTCAGCGAGCCCAGGGGCAGTAACAATTCACCCCTCCACTTT | CAPLSEPRGSNNSPLHF | TRBJ1-6 | . | . | TRBV14
TGCGCCAGCAGCTTGGCCGGTTCGACAGGGGGTGACACCATATATTTT | CASSLAGSTGGDTIYF | TRBJ1-3 | TRBD1 | . | TRBV5-1
TGTGCCAGCAGTTTGAACAGCCAAGAGACCCAGTACTTC | CASSLNSQETQYF | TRBJ2-5 | . | once | TRBV12-3/TRBV12-4
TGTGCCAGCAGTACAAACCAAGAGACCCAGTACTTC | CASSTNQETQYF | TRBJ2-5 | . | . | TRBV12-3/TRBV12-4
TGTGCCAGCAGACCTAGCGGGGGGGTCCAAGAGACCCAGTACTTC | CASRPSGGVQETQYF | TRBJ2-5 | TRBD2 | . | TRBV3-1/TRBV3-2
TGTGCCAGCAGCTGGGACGGGAGGGCCGTGGATGAGCAGTTCTTC | CASSWDGRAVDEQFF | TRBJ2-1 | TRBD2 | . | TRBV5-5
TGTGCCAGCAGCCTGGGACAGGGGGCTTACAATGAGCAGTTCTTC | CASSLGQGAYNEQFF | TRBJ2-1 | TRBD1 | . | TRBV11-2
TGTGCCAGCCAAGGACAGGAGATAAACAATGAGCAGTTCTTC | CASQGQEINNEQFF | TRBJ2-1 | TRBD1 | . | TRBV2
TGTGCCAGCAGCCTTAGCGGGGGGATCTCCTACAATGAGCAGTTCTTC | CASSLSGGISYNEQFF | TRBJ2-1 | TRBD2 | . | TRBV11-2
TGTGCCAGCAGCTACCTGGACAGGGAATCCGGCTACACCTTC | CASSYLDRESGYTF | TRBJ1-2 | TRBD1 | once | TRBV3-1/TRBV3-2
TGTGCCAGCAGCCTAAAACAGATCAGCTCCTACGAGCAGTACTTC | CASSLKQISSYEQYF | TRBJ2-7 | . | . | TRBV7-8
TGCAGTGCTAGTTTGGGGCCTAGCAATCAGCCCCAGCATTTT | CSASLGPSNQPQHF | TRBJ1-5 | . | . | TRBV20-1
TGTGCCAGCAGCTTACCTGGGACAGGGGTTGGCACTGAAGCTTTCTTT | CASSLPGTGVGTEAFF | TRBJ1-1 | TRBD1 | . | TRBV11-2
TGCGCCAGCAGCAGTCACGGGACAGGGGGCAATGAGCAGTTCTTC | CASSSHGTGGNEQFF | TRBJ2-1 | TRBD1 | few | TRBV5-1
TGCGCCAGCAGCTTGGGACAGGGGGTTTTCCTAACCTACGAGCAGTACTTC | CASSLGQGVFLTYEQYF | TRBJ2-7 | TRBD1 | . | TRBV5-1
TGTGCCAGCAGTTACGGACAGGGGATCGGGGAGCTGTTTTTT | CASSYGQGIGELFF | TRBJ2-2 | TRBD1 | . | TRBV6-5
TGTGCCAGCACCGGGACAGGTTATCAGCCCCAGCATTTT | CASTGTGYQPQHF | TRBJ1-5 | TRBD1 | . | TRBV28
TGTGCCAGCTCCTCGGGGGGGGCCCCCTCCTGGGGCTACACCTTC | CASSSGGAPSWGYTF | TRBJ1-2 | . | . | TRBV28